This entry concerns a single TCR beta chain. The data are from a study of blood T cell repertoires in COVID-19. The method was immunoSEQ multiplex PCR; TCRdb's version includes in-frame clones alone and lacks a portion of them. This table holds hundreds of thousands of clones, around 82% found once. Specimen: peripheral blood. The receptor was derived from a man older than 75 with acute or convalescent COVID-19.

CDR3 coding DNA: TGTGCCAGCAGCGGAGGTGGGGGGGTGAACACTGAAGCTTTCTTT. Translated, it gives CASSGGGGVNTEAFF. The chain links TRBV6-2 or TRBV6-3 to TRBJ1-1; D might be TRBD1 (5 bases). Looked up from germline, CDR1 is MNHEY and CDR2 is SVGEGT. The germline V and J ends were trimmed by 6 bases and 0 bases, with 14 bases remaining between them. CDR3 length equals 15 residues.